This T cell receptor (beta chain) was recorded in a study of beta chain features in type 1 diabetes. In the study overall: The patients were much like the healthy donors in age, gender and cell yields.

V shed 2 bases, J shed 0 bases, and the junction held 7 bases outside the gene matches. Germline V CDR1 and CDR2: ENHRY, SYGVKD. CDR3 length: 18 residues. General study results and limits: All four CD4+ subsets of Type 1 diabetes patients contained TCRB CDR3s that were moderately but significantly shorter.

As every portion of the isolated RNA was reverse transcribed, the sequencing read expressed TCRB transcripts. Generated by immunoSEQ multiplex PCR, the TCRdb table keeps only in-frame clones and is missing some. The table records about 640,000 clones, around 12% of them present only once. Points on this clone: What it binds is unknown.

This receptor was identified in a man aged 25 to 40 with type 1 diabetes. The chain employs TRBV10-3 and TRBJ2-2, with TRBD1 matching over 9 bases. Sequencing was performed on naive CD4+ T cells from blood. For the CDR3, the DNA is TGTGCCATCAGTGAGACGACAGGGGGTAGCGCGAACACCGGGGAGCTGTTTTTT. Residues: CAISETTGGSANTGELFF.